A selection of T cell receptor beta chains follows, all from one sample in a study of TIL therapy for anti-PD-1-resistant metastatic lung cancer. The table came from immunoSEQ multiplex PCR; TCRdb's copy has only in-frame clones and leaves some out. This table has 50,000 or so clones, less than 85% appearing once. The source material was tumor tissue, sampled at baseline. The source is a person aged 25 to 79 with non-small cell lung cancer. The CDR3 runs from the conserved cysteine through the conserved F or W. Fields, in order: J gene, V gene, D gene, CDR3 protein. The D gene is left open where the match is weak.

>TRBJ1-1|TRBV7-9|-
CASSLVLNTEAFF
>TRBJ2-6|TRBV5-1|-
CASSLGRTANVLTF
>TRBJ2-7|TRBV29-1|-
CSVLRGVGEQYF
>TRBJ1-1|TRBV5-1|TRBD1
CASTTTTGVPTEAFF
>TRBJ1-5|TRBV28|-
CASSPDMWGRNQPQHF
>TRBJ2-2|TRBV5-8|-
CASSFYSSHGELFF
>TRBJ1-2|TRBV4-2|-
CASSQGLVGGYGYTF
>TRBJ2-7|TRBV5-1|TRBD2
CASSPGLAGVYEQYF
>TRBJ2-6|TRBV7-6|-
CASSRTGYSGANVLTF
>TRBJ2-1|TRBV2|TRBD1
CASRLTGGTHSYNEQFF
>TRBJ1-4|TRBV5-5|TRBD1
CASRTTGRNDEKLFF
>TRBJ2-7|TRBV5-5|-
CASSLVGLPHDEQYF
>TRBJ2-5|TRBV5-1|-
CASSMTGETQYF
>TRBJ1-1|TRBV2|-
CASSGRGGEAFF
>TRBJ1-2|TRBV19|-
CASSSGGYGYTF
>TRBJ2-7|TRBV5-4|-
CASSSQGNSYEQYF
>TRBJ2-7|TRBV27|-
CASSSSYEQYF
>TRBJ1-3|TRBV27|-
CASSFQGFAGNTIYF
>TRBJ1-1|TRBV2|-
CASSAEGRTEAFF
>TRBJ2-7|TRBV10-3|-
CAISGRDVPDPYEQYF